These 13 T cell receptor beta chains originate from one sample sequenced in a study of blood T cells in healthy people across ages. The use of a sample-barcoded 5' primer and a J-beta primer mix characterized a second PCR of roughly 6 to 11 cycles. TCRdb reprocessed the 5' RACE reads with MiXCR, giving one entry per CDR3 protein. Of 1.5 million to 2 million distinct CDR3 sequences listed, around 48% were seen once; the top ten hold 2.1%. The sequencing input was blood. These receptors came from a woman aged 40 to 50 in good health.

The chain couples TRBV6-2 or TRBV6-3 to TRBJ2-3; no firm D call. CDR3 size: 12 residues. Germline lookup yields CDR1 MNHEY and CDR2 SVGEGT. Trimming removed 0 bases from V and 9 bases from J, with 7 bases in between. The CDR3 DNA sequence: TGTGCCAGCAGTTACTCCATTGGCACGCAGTATTTT. This gives the protein CASSYSIGTQYF.

The genes are TRBV6-5 and TRBJ1-1; D possibly corresponds to TRBD1 (5 bases). The V and J ends lost 7 bases and 4 bases respectively, with 13 bases between them. Germline assignment: CDR1 MNHEY and CDR2 SVGAGI. This CDR3 is 13 amino acids long. CDR3 region: CASTPRRGTEAFF. The CDR3 DNA reads TGTGCCAGCACCCCCCGAAGGGGCACTGAAGCTTTCTTT.

Regarding this clonotype: The junction differs from germline at one of its ends, possibly a read error. The CDR3 coding sequence is TGTGCCAGCAGTTTATTAGCGGGGGCCTCCTACAACGAGCAGTTCTTC. Protein sequence: CASSLLAGASYNEQFF. The chain is built from TRBV28 and TRBJ2-1, with TRBD2 identical over 9 bases. Germline V gives CDR1 MDHEN, CDR2 SYDVKM. The CDR3 runs 16 residues.

This rearrangement joins TRBV20-1 to TRBJ2-5; the match to TRBD1 covers 7 bases. CDR3 size: 14 residues. CDR1 and CDR2 (germline): DFQATT, SNEGSKA (reference sequence). V was pared by 3 bases and J by 0 bases, with 4 bases of the junction left unmatched. DNA for the CDR3: TGCAGTGCTAGCACGGGACAGAACCAAGAGACCCAGTACTTC. Translated: CSASTGQNQETQYF.

This chain uses TRBV7-9 with TRBJ2-7; D may match TRBD1 or TRBD2 (6 bases each). This CDR3 has 16 amino acids. Trimming left V 0 bases short and J 3 bases short, with 15 bases between. The germline gives CDR1 SEHNR, CDR2 FQNEAQ (reference sequence). CDR3 DNA sequence: TGTGCCAGCAGCTTAGCTGGGGGGCAGGGCTACTACGAGCAGTACTTC. Translation: CASSLAGGQGYYEQYF.

The J gene is TRBJ2-3, the V gene TRBV7-6, with TRBD1 as a possible D gene (6 bases). The V gene lost 5 bases and the J gene lost 2 bases, with 11 bases spanning the gap. Germline V gene lookup returns CDR1 SGHVS and CDR2 FNYEAQ. The CDR3 covers 14 residues. DNA of the CDR3: TGTGCCAGCAGCGTAGGACAGAACACAGATACGCAGTATTTT. It codes for CASSVGQNTDTQYF.

The chain is built from TRBV9 and TRBJ2-7; tentative D call: TRBD2 (6 bases). Germline V lookup: CDR1 SGDLS, CDR2 YYNGEE. The CDR3 has 16 amino acids. V was clipped by 3 bases and J by 0 bases, with 16 bases between them. Here the CDR3 reads CASSAPSGQGSYEQYF. CDR3 nucleotides: TGTGCCAGCAGCGCTCCGAGCGGGCAAGGCTCCTACGAGCAGTACTTC.

This clonotype came up a few times. This chain connects TRBV5-1 to TRBJ2-1, with 7 nucleotides matching TRBD1. Germline CDR1 reads SGHRS; CDR2 reads YFSETQ. The CDR3 consists of 13 residues. V shed 4 bases, J shed 7 bases, and the junction held 5 bases outside the gene matches. CDR3 in amino acids: CASSVIQGNEQFF. The CDR3 DNA is TGCGCCAGCAGCGTGATACAGGGGAATGAGCAGTTCTTC.

This clonotype was seen a few times. The chain couples TRBV4-1 to TRBJ1-2; possibly TRBD1 for D (5 bases). Trimming pared 2 bases from V and 8 bases from J, leaving 12 bases between. In germline, CDR1 is MGHRA, CDR2 YSYEKL. The CDR3 runs 13 residues. The CDR3 spells CASSQTRVSGYTF. The CDR3 DNA sequence: TGCGCCAGCAGCCAAACCAGGGTGTCAGGCTACACCTTC.

This clonotype was seen a few times. The chain employs TRBV5-1 and TRBJ2-3, with 8 bases that match TRBD1. The junction had 7 bases not matched to a gene; V was cut back by 0 bases and J by 4 bases. CDR3 length: 16 residues. Germline lookup yields CDR1 SGHRS and CDR2 YFSETQ. The CDR3 region is CASSLAPTGVADTQYF. The CDR3 DNA reads as TGCGCCAGCAGCTTGGCACCGACAGGGGTCGCAGATACGCAGTATTTT.

The chain couples TRBV13 to TRBJ1-2, with D possibly matching TRBD1 (6 bases). The CDR3 length is 15 residues. V shed 5 bases and J shed 0 bases, with 13 bases lying between them. Germline V gene data show CDR1 as PRHDT and CDR2 as FYEKMQ (reference sequence). Here the CDR3 DNA reads TGTGCCAGCAGCCGAGGGACAACTGCTAACTATGGCTACACCTTC. It codes for CASSRGTTANYGYTF.

J is TRBJ2-3 and V is TRBV9; weak D call: TRBD1 (5 bases). This CDR3 is built from 17 residues. Trimming pared 3 bases from V and 2 bases from J, leaving 19 bases between. The germline V gene encodes CDR1 SGDLS and CDR2 YYNGEE. This CDR3 reads CASSASNPRVVTDTQYF. The CDR3 DNA is TGTGCCAGCAGCGCCTCCAACCCCAGGGTAGTCACAGATACGCAGTATTTT.

The V call is TRBV9, the J call TRBJ1-2, with D perhaps matching TRBD1 (6 bases). Germline values: CDR1 SGDLS, CDR2 YYNGEE. The CDR3 is 13 residues long. V lost 4 bases and J 8 bases, leaving 15 bases between the germline ends. The chain's CDR3 is CASSTGQNTGYTF. For the CDR3, the DNA is TGTGCCAGCAGCACAGGACAGAATACCGGCTACACCTTC.